This T cell receptor (beta chain) was captured by sequencing in a study of cytomegalovirus exposure and HLA in healthy donors. Study in general: Approximately 81% of 300 to 450 genotyped donors fell in the Caucasian-associated ancestry cluster.

On this clone itself: Its specificity is not known.

CDR3 length: 13 amino acids. Trimming cost V 2 bases and J 8 bases; bases outside gene matches: 4. CDR1 and CDR2 from the germline V gene are SGHRS and YFSETQ. Study outcomes and limitations: TCR beta V segments were, for the most part, productive about 90% or about 30% of the time in an earlier analysis. CMV antigen specificity was confirmed in vitro for three CMV-associated chains. CMV serostatus alone was available as immune exposure information.

The PCR employed 60 Vbeta primers together with 13 Jbeta primers. Profiling relied on immunoSEQ multiplex PCR, and the TCRdb table lists in-frame clones only, not all of them. This repertoire shows 150,000 or so clones, roughly 77% found once; its top ten account for 2% to 2.5%. This sequence originates from a man aged 50-60 years in good health and CMV-seropositive. The chain is built from TRBV5-1 and TRBJ1-3; TRBD1 agrees at 7 bases. The specimen was PBMCs. The CDR3 bases are TGCGCCAGCAGCTTCAGGGGGGCGGACACCATATATTTT. It encodes CASSFRGADTIYF.